What follows is one TCR beta chain and its context. CDR1 is MNHEY and CDR2 is SVGAGI in the germline V gene. Trimming took off 2 bases at V and 3 bases at J, with 10 bases between the two ends. There are 14 residues in the CDR3. Methods used by the authors: Amplifying reference gene primers gave estimates of nucleated cell counts. Data came from immunoSEQ multiplex PCR; TCRdb stores just in-frame clones and leaves some out. V and J calls and clone size come straight from that table; D and trimming were deduced from the DNA. This table holds around 200,000 clones, about nine tenths found once. The sample originates from a study of blood T cell repertoires in COVID-19. Background on the study: There were acute and convalescent COVID-19 samples, and they came from the United States, Italy and Spain. T cells, B-cell-depleted T cells, or PBMCs supplied cDNA or gDNA.

The sequence was collected from a man of 80 years or more with acute or convalescent COVID-19. This chain connects TRBV6-5 to TRBJ1-1; D not resolved. Sequencing was carried out using peripheral blood. Here the CDR3 reads CASSYLLGDTEAFF. Written as DNA, the CDR3 is TGTGCCAGCAGTTACCTCCTCGGTGACACTGAAGCTTTCTTT.